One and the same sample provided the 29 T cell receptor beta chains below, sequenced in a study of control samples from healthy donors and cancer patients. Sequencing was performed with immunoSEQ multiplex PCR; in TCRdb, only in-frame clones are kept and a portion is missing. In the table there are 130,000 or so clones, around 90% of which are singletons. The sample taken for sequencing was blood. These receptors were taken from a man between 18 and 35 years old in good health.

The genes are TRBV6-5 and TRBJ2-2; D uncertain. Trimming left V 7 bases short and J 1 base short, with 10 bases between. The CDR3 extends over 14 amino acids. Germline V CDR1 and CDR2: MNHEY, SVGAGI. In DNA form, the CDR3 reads TGTGCCAGCACCCTGACATTGAACACCGGGGAGCTGTTTTTT. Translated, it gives CASTLTLNTGELFF.

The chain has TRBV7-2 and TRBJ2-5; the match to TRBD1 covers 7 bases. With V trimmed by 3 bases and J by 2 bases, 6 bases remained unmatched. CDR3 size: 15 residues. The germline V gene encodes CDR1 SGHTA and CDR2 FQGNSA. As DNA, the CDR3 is TGTGCCAGCAGCTTGGTCAGGGGGACACAAGAGACCCAGTACTTC. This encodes CASSLVRGTQETQYF. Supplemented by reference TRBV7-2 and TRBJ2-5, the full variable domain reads GAGVSQSPSNKVTEKGKDVELRCDPISGHTALYWYRQSLGQGLEFLIYFQGNSAPDKSGLPSDRFSAERTGGSVSTLTIQRTQQEDSAVYLCASSLVRGTQETQYFGPGTRLLVL.

The CDR3 DNA reads as TGTGCCAGTTCCCTAAGCGAGACCCAGTACTTC. It specifies CASSLSETQYF. The V call is TRBV19, the J call TRBJ2-5; D gene ambiguous. This CDR3 is 11 amino acids long. Trimming pared 8 bases from V and 5 bases from J, leaving 9 bases between. Germline CDR1 and CDR2: LNHDA and SQIVND (reference sequence).

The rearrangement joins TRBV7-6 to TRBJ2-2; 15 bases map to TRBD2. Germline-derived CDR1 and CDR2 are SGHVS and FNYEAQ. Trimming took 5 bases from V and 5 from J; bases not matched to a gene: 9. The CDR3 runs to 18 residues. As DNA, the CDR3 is TGTGCCAGCAGCATTCAACGGACTAGCGGGGGGGCTACCGGGGAGCTGTTTTTT. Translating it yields CASSIQRTSGGATGELFF.

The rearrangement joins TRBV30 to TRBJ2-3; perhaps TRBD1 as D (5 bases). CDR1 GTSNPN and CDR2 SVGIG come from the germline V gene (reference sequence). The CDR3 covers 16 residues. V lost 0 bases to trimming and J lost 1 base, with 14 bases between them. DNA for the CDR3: TGTGCCTGGAGTGTAGTCCAGGGTAAGGGCACAGATACGCAGTATTTT. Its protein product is CAWSVVQGKGTDTQYF.

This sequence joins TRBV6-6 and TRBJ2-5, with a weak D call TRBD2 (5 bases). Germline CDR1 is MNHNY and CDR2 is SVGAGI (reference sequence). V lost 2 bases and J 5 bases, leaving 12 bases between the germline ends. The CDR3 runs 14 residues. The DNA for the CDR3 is TGTGCCAGCAGTTACACTCTAGCTGAGGAGACCCAGTACTTC. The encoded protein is CASSYTLAEETQYF.

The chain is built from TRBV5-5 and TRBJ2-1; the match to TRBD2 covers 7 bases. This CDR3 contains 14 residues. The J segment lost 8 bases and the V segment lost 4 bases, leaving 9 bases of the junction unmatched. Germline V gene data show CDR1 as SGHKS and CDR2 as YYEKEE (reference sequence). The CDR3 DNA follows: TGTGCCAGCAGCGCTAGGATGGGGAGGGATGAGCAGTTCTTC. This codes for CASSARMGRDEQFF.

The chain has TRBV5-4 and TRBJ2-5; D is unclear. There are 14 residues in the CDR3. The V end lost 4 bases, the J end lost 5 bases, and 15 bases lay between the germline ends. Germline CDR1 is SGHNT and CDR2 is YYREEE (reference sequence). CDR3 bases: TGTGCCAGCAGCAAAGTCCCAATTCAGGAGACCCAGTACTTC. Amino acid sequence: CASSKVPIQETQYF.

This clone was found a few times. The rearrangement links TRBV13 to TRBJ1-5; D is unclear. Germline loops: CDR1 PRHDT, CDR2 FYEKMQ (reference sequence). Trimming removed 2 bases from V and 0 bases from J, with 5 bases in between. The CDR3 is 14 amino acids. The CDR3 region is CASSLRYSNQPQHF. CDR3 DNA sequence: TGTGCCAGCAGCTTAAGGTATAGCAATCAGCCCCAGCATTTT.

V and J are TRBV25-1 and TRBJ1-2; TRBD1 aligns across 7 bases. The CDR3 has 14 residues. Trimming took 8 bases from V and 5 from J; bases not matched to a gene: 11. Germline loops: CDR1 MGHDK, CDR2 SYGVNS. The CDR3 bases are TGTGCCAGCTCTAAGGGGGCCCTTAATTATGGCTACACCTTC. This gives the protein CASSKGALNYGYTF.

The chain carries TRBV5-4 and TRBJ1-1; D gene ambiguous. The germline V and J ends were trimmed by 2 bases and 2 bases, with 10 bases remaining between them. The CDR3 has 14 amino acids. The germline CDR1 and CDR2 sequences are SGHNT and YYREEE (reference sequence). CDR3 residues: CASSLSSANTEAFF. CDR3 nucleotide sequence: TGTGCCAGCAGCTTATCTTCGGCCAACACTGAAGCTTTCTTT.

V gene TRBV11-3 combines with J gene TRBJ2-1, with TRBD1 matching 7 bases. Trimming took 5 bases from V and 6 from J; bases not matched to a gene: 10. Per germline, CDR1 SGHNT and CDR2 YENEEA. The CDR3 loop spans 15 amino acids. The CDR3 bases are TGTGCCAGCAGCCAAGGGGGCAAGGGGGCCAATGAGCAGTTCTTC. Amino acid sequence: CASSQGGKGANEQFF.

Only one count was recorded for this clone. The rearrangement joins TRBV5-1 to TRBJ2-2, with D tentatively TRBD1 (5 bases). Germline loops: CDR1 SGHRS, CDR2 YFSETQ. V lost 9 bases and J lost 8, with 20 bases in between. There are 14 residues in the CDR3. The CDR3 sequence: CATRQQAAEGELFF. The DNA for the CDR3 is TGCGCCACCAGGCAACAGGCCGCGGAGGGGGAGCTGTTTTTT. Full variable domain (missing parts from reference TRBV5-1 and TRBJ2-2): KAGVTQTPRYLIKTRGQQVTLSCSPISGHRSVSWYQQTPGQGLQFLFEYFSETQRNKGNFPGRFSGRQFSNSRSEMNVSTLELGDSALYLCATRQQAAEGELFFGEGSRLTVL.

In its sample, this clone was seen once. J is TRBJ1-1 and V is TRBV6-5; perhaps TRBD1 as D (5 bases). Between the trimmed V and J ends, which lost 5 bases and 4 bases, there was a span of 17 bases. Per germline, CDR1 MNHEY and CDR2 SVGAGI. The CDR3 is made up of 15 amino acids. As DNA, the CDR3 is TGTGCCAGCAGTCTACGGAGAGGGAGGGGCACTGAAGCTTTCTTT. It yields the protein CASSLRRGRGTEAFF.

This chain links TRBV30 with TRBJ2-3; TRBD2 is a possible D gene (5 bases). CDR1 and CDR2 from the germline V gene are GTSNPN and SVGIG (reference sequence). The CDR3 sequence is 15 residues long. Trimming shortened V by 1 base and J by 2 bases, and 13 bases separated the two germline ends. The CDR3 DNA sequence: TGTGCCTGGAGTGGCCGAGGGCAGACCACAGATACGCAGTATTTT. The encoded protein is CAWSGRGQTTDTQYF. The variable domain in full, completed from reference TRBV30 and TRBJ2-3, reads SQTIHQWPATLVQPVGSPLSLECTVEGTSNPNLYWYRQAAGRGLQLLFYSVGIGQISSEVPQNLSASRPQDRQFILSSKKLLLSDSGFYLCAWSGRGQTTDTQYFGPGTRLTVL.

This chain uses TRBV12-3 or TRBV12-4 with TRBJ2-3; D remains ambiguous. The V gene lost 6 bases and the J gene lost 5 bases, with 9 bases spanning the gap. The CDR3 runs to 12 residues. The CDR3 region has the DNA TGTGCCAGCAGCGAAACGAGAGATACGCAGTATTTT. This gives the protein CASSETRDTQYF.

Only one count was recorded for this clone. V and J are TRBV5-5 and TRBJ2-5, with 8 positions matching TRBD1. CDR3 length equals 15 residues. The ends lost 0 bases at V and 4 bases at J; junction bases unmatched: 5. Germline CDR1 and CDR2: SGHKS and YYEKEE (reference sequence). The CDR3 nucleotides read TGTGCCAGCAGCTTGGTTCAGGGGACAGGAGAGACCCAGTACTTC. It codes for CASSLVQGTGETQYF.

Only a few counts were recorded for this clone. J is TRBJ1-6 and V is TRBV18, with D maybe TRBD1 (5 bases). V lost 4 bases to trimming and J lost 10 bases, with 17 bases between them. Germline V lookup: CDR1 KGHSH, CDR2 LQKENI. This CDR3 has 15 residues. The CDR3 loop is CASSLGRDLRSPLHF. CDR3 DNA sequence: TGTGCCAGCTCACTCGGCAGGGATTTGAGATCACCCCTCCACTTT.

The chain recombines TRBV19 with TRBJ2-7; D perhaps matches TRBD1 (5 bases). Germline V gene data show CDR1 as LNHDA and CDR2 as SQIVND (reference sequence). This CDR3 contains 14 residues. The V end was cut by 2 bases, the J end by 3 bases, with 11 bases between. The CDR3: CASSINPGYYEQYF. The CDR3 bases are TGTGCCAGTAGTATAAATCCAGGGTACTACGAGCAGTACTTC.

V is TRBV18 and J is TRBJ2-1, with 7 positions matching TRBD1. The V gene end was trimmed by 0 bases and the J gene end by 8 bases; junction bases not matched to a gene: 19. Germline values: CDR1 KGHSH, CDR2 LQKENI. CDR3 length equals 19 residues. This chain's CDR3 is CASSPPFSRLGGNWDEQFF. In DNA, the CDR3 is TGTGCCAGCTCACCACCATTCTCCCGTTTAGGGGGCAACTGGGATGAGCAGTTCTTC.

The CDR3 spells CASSQMTGSNSPLHF. CDR3 sequence (DNA): TGTGCCAGCAGTCAAATGACAGGAAGCAATTCACCCCTCCACTTT. This chain links TRBV2 with TRBJ1-6; TRBD1 might be the D (6 bases). This CDR3 has 15 residues. Germline assignment: CDR1 SNHLY and CDR2 FYNNEI. V lost 5 bases to trimming and J lost 7 bases, with 15 bases between them.

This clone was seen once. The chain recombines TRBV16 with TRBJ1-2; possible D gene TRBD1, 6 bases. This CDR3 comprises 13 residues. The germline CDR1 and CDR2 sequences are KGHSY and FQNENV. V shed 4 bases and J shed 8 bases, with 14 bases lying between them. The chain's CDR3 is CASSPPGGRGYTF. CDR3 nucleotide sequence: TGTGCCAGCAGCCCTCCGGGGGGGCGCGGCTACACCTTC.

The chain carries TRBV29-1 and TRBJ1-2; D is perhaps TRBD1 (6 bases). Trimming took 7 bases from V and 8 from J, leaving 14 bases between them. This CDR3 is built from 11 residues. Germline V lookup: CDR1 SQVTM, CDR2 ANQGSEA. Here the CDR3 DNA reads TGCAGCGATAGGTCTCAGGGGGGCTACACCTTC. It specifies CSDRSQGGYTF.

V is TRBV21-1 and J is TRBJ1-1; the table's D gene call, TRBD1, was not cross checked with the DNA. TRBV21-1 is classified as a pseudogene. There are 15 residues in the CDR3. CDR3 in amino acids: CASSEGQGVNTEAFF. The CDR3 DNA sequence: TGTGCCAGCAGCGAGGGACAGGGGGTGAATACTGAAGCTTTCTTT.

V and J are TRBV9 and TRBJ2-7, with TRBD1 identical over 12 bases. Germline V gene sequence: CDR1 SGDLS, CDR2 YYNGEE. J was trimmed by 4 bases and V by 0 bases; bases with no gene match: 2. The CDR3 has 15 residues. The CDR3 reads CASSVGGQGAYEQYF. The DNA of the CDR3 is TGTGCCAGCAGCGTAGGGGGACAGGGGGCTTACGAGCAGTACTTC.

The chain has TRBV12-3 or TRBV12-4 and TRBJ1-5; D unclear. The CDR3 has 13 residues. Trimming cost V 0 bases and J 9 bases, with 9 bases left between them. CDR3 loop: CASSLALTRPQHF. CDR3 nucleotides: TGTGCCAGCAGTTTAGCGTTGACACGGCCCCAGCATTTT.

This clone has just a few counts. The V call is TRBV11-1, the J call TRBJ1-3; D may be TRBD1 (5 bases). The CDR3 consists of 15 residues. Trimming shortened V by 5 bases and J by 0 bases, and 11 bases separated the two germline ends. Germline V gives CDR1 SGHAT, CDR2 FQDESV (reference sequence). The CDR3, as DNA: TGTGCCAGCAGCCTGGGACGGGCCTCTGGAAACACCATATATTTT. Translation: CASSLGRASGNTIYF.

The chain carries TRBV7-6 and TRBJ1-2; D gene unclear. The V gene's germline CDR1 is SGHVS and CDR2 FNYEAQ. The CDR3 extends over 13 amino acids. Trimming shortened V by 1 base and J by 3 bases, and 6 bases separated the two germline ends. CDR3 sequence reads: CASSLEAYYGYTF. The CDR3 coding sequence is TGTGCCAGCAGCTTAGAGGCCTACTATGGCTACACCTTC.

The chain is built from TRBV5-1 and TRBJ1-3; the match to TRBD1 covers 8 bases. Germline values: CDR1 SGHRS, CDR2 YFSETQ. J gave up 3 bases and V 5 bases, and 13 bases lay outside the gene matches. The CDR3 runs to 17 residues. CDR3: CASSPGQDFSYGNTIYF. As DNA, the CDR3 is TGCGCCAGCAGTCCGGGACAGGATTTTAGTTATGGAAACACCATATATTTT.